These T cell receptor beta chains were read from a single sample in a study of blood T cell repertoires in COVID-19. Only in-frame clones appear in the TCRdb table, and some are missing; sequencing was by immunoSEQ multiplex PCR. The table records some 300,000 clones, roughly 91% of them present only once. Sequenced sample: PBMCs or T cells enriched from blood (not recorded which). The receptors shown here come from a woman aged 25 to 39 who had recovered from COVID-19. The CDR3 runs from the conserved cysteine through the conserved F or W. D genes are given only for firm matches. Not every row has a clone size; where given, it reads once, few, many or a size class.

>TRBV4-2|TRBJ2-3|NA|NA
CASSQDEGESPDTQYF
TGTGCCAGCAGCCAAGATGAGGGGGAGAGTCCAGATACGCAGTATTTT
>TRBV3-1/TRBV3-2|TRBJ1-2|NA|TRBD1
CASSPDRDYGYTF
TGTGCCAGCAGCCCAGACAGGGACTATGGCTACACCTTC
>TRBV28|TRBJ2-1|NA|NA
CASIGTFKAEQFF
TGTGCCAGCATAGGGACATTCAAAGCTGAGCAGTTCTTC
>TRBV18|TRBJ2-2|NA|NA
CASSPRRDTSAGELFF
TGTGCCAGCTCACCACGCCGGGACACCTCGGCCGGGGAGCTGTTTTTT
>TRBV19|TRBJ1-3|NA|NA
CASSPTVSSGNTIYF
TGTGCCAGTAGTCCGACAGTGAGCTCTGGAAACACCATATATTTT
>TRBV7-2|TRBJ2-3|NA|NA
CASSLDWTTDTQYF
TGTGCCAGCAGCTTGGACTGGACTACAGATACGCAGTATTTT
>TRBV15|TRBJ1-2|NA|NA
CATSRDMAGTHYGYTF
TGTGCCACCAGCAGAGATATGGCCGGGACACACTATGGCTACACCTTC
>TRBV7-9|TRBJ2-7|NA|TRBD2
CASSLGGLANSNF
TGTGCCAGCAGCTTAGGGGGACTAGCAAACTCTAACTTC
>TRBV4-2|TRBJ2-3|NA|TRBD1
CASSQDPQTGFGADTQYF
TGTGCCAGCAGCCAAGATCCCCAGACAGGGTTTGGGGCAGATACGCAGTATTTT
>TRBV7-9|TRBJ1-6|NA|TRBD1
CASSPGDRVNSPLHF
TGTGCCAGCAGCCCCGGGGACAGGGTAAATTCACCCCTCCACTTT
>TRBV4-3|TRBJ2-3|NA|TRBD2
CASSQAGTSGSGGTDTQYF
TGCGCCAGCAGCCAAGCCGGGACTAGCGGGAGTGGCGGCACTGATACGCAGTATTTT
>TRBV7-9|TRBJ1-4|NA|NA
CASTSKRGNEKLFF
TGTGCCAGCACTAGTAAGCGGGGGAATGAAAAACTGTTTTTT
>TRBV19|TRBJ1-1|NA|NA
CASSYRAAEAFF
TGTGCCAGTAGCTACAGGGCGGCTGAAGCTTTCTTT
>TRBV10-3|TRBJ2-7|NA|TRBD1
CAISESRRGPDRGRLFLYEQYF
TGTGCCATCAGTGAGTCGAGGCGGGGGCCCGACAGGGGGCGGTTGTTTTTATACGAGCAGTACTTC
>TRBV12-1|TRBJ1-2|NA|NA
CASGRQKGACYGYTF
TGTGCCAGCGGCAGACAGAAGGGGGCGTGCTATGGCTACACCTTC
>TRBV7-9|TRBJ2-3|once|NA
CASSFQGTGFNTQYF
TGTGCCAGCAGCTTTCAGGGGACGGGATTTAATACGCAGTATTTT
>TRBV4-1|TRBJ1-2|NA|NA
CASSNHREGTNYGYTF
TGCGCCAGCAGCAACCACAGGGAGGGTACTAACTATGGCTACACCTTC
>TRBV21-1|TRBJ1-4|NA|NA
CASRFQNNEKLFF
TGTGCCAGCAGGTTTCAGAATAATGAAAAACTGTTTTTT
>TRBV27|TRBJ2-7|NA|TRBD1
CASSGGQGNPYEQYF
TGTGCCAGCAGTGGAGGACAGGGGAATCCTTACGAGCAGTACTTC
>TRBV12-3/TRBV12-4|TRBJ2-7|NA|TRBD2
CASGPGLVTEQYF
TGTGCCAGCGGACCTGGACTAGTAACCGAGCAGTACTTC
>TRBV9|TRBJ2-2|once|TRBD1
CASSHIDIFRDSPNTGELFF
TGTGCCAGCAGCCACATCGACATCTTCCGGGACAGCCCGAACACCGGGGAGCTGTTTTTT
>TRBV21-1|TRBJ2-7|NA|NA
CASSKLVWPSEDEQYF
TGTGCCAGCAGCAAATTAGTCTGGCCAAGCGAGGACGAGCAGTACTTC
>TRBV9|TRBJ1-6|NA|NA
CASSERGHFNSPLHF
TGTGCCAGCAGTGAAAGAGGACACTTTAATTCACCCCTCCACTTT
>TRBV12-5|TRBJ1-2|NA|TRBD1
CASALGGGYGYTF
TGTGCTAGTGCCTTAGGGGGCGGCTATGGCTACACCTTC
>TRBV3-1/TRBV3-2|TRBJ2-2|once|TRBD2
CASSQERELAGRFTGELFF
TGTGCCAGCAGCCAAGAAAGGGAACTAGCGGGAAGATTCACCGGGGAGCTGTTTTTT
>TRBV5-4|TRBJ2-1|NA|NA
CASRPPGDRNEQFF
TGTGCCAGCAGACCTCCGGGGGATAGGAATGAGCAGTTCTTC
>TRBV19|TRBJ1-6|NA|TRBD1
CASSSPPGQGYSPLHF
TGTGCCAGTAGTTCTCCACCGGGACAGGGTTATTCACCCCTCCACTTT
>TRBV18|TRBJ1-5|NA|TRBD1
CASSPMAGGQPQHF
TGTGCCAGCTCACCAATGGCAGGGGGACAGCCCCAGCATTTT